This T cell receptor beta chain was captured in a study of human T cells and chemical hapten exposure. Study information: Slight differences in pooled library volume were the main source of varying TCR yields across samples. General study results and limits: TCRs at high frequency, those above 1 in 1000, did not change with DPC sensitization.

Time point here: healthy volunteer bleed at 2 weeks. Unfractionated whole blood was the source of the extracted total RNA. This clonotype was observed a handful of times. Its antigen is unknown. From the RACE reads, TCRdb called clonotypes with MiXCR, one entry per CDR3 protein. Here the sample spans around 130,000 distinct CDR3 sequences, around 8.2% being singletons. CDR3 length equals 16 residues. J lost 3 bases, V lost 3 bases, and 11 bases had no gene match. Germline CDR1 is LNHDA and CDR2 is SQIVND (reference sequence). The clonotype comes from a male donor in good health. Some clones in this sample may be carry-over from other donors' samples. The chain uses TRBV19 and TRBJ2-7, with 7 positions matching TRBD1. Sequenced sample: whole blood. The CDR3 spells CASSIGSGDRGYEQYF. CDR3 DNA: TGTGCCAGTAGTATCGGTTCCGGGGACAGAGGCTACGAGCAGTACTTC.